This T cell receptor (beta chain) was retrieved from a study of cytomegalovirus exposure and HLA in healthy donors. Study background: It was reported in a later analysis that the 120 validation repertoires used the same platform as the roughly 670 first-cohort repertoires.

The donors were members of the roughly 130-subject validation cohort (separate from the 666-subject first cohort). Sequencing used immunoSEQ multiplex PCR; TCRdb keeps in-frame clones, though not all of them. The sample lists roughly 350,000 clones, 80% to 90% occurring once. This clone was found a few times. What it binds is not known. The trim removed 0 bases at V and 11 bases at J, leaving 9 bases unmatched. In germline, CDR1 is GTSNPN, CDR2 SVGIG (reference sequence). The CDR3 is made up of 13 amino acids. Study outcomes and limitations: In the roughly 120 validation repertoires, a later analysis found that first-cohort TCR clusters tended to co-occur. There were fewer than 200 TCR beta chains listed as cytomegalovirus-associated.

The sample was PBMCs. The TCR sequence derives from a woman between 18 and 29 years old in good health and CMV-seronegative. V usage is TRBV30 and J usage is TRBJ1-1; 7 bases agree with TRBD1. CDR3 amino acids: CAWSVHDRDRAFF. The CDR3 DNA follows: TGTGCCTGGAGTGTACATGACAGGGATCGGGCTTTCTTT.